The present entry profiles one T cell receptor (beta chain) with its context. Its antigen target is currently unknown. The input lacks base qualities; no much larger clone sits a single base away. Libraries were constructed by the immunoSEQ multiplex PCR assay. For the multiplex PCR, a mixture combining 60 forward primers for TCR Vbeta segments and 13 reverse primers for TCR Jbeta segments was used. The CDR3 region of rearranged TCR beta genes was amplified from genomic DNA with a multiplex PCR assay. Amplified TCR beta libraries were sequenced as 87-base-pair reads on the Illumina HiSeq System. The original pipeline was this. A later analysis counted about 80 million unique TCR beta chains across the 550 to 750 repertoires, and 10 million to 12 million of these chains were shared by at least two donors. A nearest-neighbor algorithm error-corrected the raw reads and collapsed the reads into unique sequences, merging closely related sequences to remove PCR and sequencing errors. CDR3 sequences were aligned to IMGT reference sequences to assign V, D and J gene segments. Each retained sequence needed at least a six-nucleotide match to both a V gene segment and a J gene segment. A rearrangement was called productive if the CDR3 had no stop codons and remained in frame with V and J, and every other rearrangement was called non-productive. CDR3 was defined by IMGT convention, running from the second conserved V-encoded cysteine to the conserved J-encoded phenylalanine. The earlier analysis of roughly 590 of the donors excluded sequences that lacked an unambiguous match to a single V gene segment. An earlier analysis of approximately 590 of the donors classified V segments as functional when productive rearrangements were above 56.7% and as segregating when the standard deviation between donors was above 5%. A statistical classification framework was built to diagnose cytomegalovirus status from the catalog of TCR beta chain sequences. A later analysis assigned V and J genes by comparing TCR nucleotide sequences with IMGT/GENE-DB human TR gene sequences. Using the TCRdist pipeline, a later analysis assigned CDR3 sequences along with most-parsimonious VDJ recombination scenarios. In a later analysis, every TCR beta chain was defined by the combination of its CDR3 amino acid sequence and its V-gene family, and reads without a unique V-gene family were dropped. In a later analysis, fewer than 600 highly shared, low-generation-probability nucleotide sequences were removed to address suspected cross-contamination and a sequencing artifact. In a later analysis, a clonal expansion index was calculated for each public chain from normalized within-repertoire ranks of inferred template counts. In a later analysis, generation probabilities were computed with a VDJ recombination model fitted to out-of-frame rearrangements, and the resulting probabilities were checked against IGoR. In a later analysis, hypergeometric tests were used to score TCR-TCR, TCR-HLA and TCR-CMV co-occurrence, with a repertoire-size bias correction applied to TCR pairs. To estimate false discovery rates, a later analysis permuted the HLA or CMV assignments 20 times. In a later analysis, co-occurring TCRs were grouped using DBSCAN, with TCRdist sequence similarity added in when clustering inside HLA-allele-positive subsets. Co-occurrence clustering excluded repertoires with fewer than 30,000 or more than 120,000 public chains, plus five with anomalous nucleotide sharing. The table comes from immuneACCESS by way of TCRdb, which keeps in-frame sequences with V and J called. Part of the clones is missing from these tables; in studies checked, under half for an unresolved V gene and the rest for unknown reasons. The V and J calls and clone size were taken over from that table, and D and trimming were inferred from the DNA. For this sample the table gives approximately 110,000 clones, of which roughly 14% were detected only once. Jointly, the top ten make up 1.9% of the sample.

The data were obtained in a study of cytomegalovirus exposure and HLA in healthy donors listed by TCRdb under 2017. As for the study more broadly: An earlier analysis of some 550 of the donors reported approximately 300 Gb of sequence data and more than 90 million unique TCR beta sequences from 150 million to 200 million T cells. Every discovery cohort repertoire had been produced on one sequencing platform. High-throughput TCR immunosequencing, statistical association of individual TCRs with disease status, and machine learning were combined to predict cytomegalovirus infection status. To study patterns of TCR occurrence, a later analysis re-analyzed previously published TCR beta repertoires from around 700 donors and added high-resolution HLA genotyping. Class I and class II HLA loci were covered by the typing at four-digit resolution. Roughly 5 DR-DQ haplotypes were handled as single units for association and clustering, since linkage in the cohort was strong. Along with the approximately 700-subject first cohort, a separate validation cohort of over 90 different subjects was used. An early release that covered roughly 600 HLA-typed donors contained 250 to 350 gigabases of sequencing data and tens of millions of unique TCR sequences. Across about 370 genotyped donors of the cohort, an average of about 240,000 unique TCR beta nucleotide sequences per donor were sequenced, and roughly 17% of those sequences were non-productive. The number of donors typed differed by locus, with roughly 629-640 for A, B, C, DRB1 and DQB1, roughly 520 for DQA1, about 610 for DPA1, and some 450 for DPB1. Donor age, sex, ethnicity and CMV serostatus were collected together with the repertoire data. In an earlier analysis of roughly 540 of the donors, high-throughput TCR beta sequencing was used to judge whether each TCR beta V gene segment behaved as functional or pseudogenic. The study aimed to test whether cataloging public T cell receptors could reveal signatures of past pathogen exposure. In the later analysis, no new phenotypic data were used to find candidate immune exposures; instead, reliance was placed on TCR beta sequences and their occurrence across donors. In a later genetic analysis, genome-wide SNP genotypes for about three fifths of the 666 donors were used, and that subset was treated as a discovery cohort. The study profiled the T cell repertoires of around 700 subjects by immunosequencing and related them to cytomegalovirus serostatus. Among the approximately 430 genotyped donors, approximately 77% belonged to the genetic ancestry cluster associated with self-reported Caucasian donors.

The germline V gene encodes CDR1 MDHEN and CDR2 SYDVKM. V sheds 3 bases and J sheds 11 bases, leaving 19 bases between their ends. The CDR3 runs 15 amino acids, cysteine and phenylalanine included. Of all the DNA, just the CDR3 is kept, 45 bases in frame from base 1. The cohort comprised fewer than 750 healthy bone marrow donors. All cohort members were sampled while nominally healthy, although unrecorded immune exposures were likely present. The donor was CMV seronegative and belonged to the group of 320 or so seronegative cohort members. A peripheral blood sample was provided by each donor, and peripheral blood mononuclear cells were used for TCR beta sequencing. Genomic DNA was extracted from the blood cell samples with the Qiagen DNeasy Blood Extraction Kit. Results the study describes overall, beyond this receptor: In a later genetic analysis, a missense DCLRE1C variant was associated with V-gene and J-gene trimming of TCR beta chains, and the association was replicated in an independent cohort. An earlier analysis of roughly 570 of the donors showed that most TCR beta V segments appeared in productive rearrangements either about 87% or about 30% of the time, which broadly matched IMGT annotations. In a later analysis, HLA-associated TCR beta chains were found to be more clonally expanded and to have lower generation probabilities than equally common non-associated chains. A further reported finding was that TCR beta sequences accurately predicted the HLA-A and HLA-B alleles for most subjects in the first cohort. CMV serostatus was the only immune exposure information available for the cohort. Sequencing depth was assumed to be roughly uniform across donors in the presence/absence analyses, though that assumption may not hold. According to a later analysis, most CMV-associated TCR beta chains appeared to be HLA-restricted, and the HLA associations seemed to be driven largely by CMV exposure. Because counts were too low, 15 to 20 rarely observed V segments, including chromosome 9 orphons, were excluded from the earlier analysis of 500 to 700 of the donors. Specific HLA alleles were associated with 15,000 to 20,000 TCR beta sequences at a false discovery rate of 0.05 in a later analysis. Linkage disequilibrium might explain the correlated functional status among segregating V segments, but an unknown experimental factor could not be excluded. According to a later analysis, TCR association rates differed among HLA loci, with DRB1 alleles showing the most associated TCRs and HLA-C alleles showing the fewest. The classifier was reported to diagnose cytomegalovirus status with high specificity and sensitivity in both the original and validation cohorts. According to a later analysis, parvovirus B19, influenza, CMV and Epstein-Barr virus appeared linked to several top co-occurrence clusters. Only TCR beta chains were sequenced in this cohort, and the absence of alpha or paired-chain data limited detectable features. The study gave a list of about 160 TCR beta chains associated with cytomegalovirus. A later genetic analysis reported fewer N-insertions in productive TCRs among donors in an Asian-associated ancestry cluster than the roughly 720-donor mean. Most TCR sequences were observed very rarely across donors, whereas some public TCRs were present in many individuals. Because some donors lacked HLA typing at each locus, the association tests relied only on the typed subset. Some IMGT-functional V segments, including TRBV6-2 and TRBV6-3, could not be told apart with the 87-base-pair reads, so those segments were excluded. A few of the identified cytomegalovirus-associated TCR beta chains were confirmed in vitro to be specific for cytomegalovirus antigens. Strong co-occurrence of HLA alleles, especially DR and DQ, made assigning TCR associations to individual alleles difficult. The sequencing pipeline was judged likely to have produced a cluster of highly shared sequence variants as a technical artifact. According to the authors, the approach could potentially be generalized to other disease states and immunological phenotypes.

The sequenced material came from PBMCs. The chain couples TRBV28 to TRBJ1-4; the D gene is perhaps TRBD1, on 6 matching bases. This receptor was identified in a woman in her late teens or twenties in good health and CMV-seronegative. The CDR3 is CASSLGGRDRRKLFF. The DNA reads as follows: TGTGCCAGCAGTTTGGGGGGGCGGGACCGAAGGAAACTGTTTTTT.